This record covers a single T cell receptor (beta chain). What it binds is unknown. These data come from a study of T cells in Graves' hyperthyroidism and ophthalmopathy. RNA transcripts gave rise to amplified TCR beta CDR3 regions. HTBI primers were the set used in a first-round RT-PCR of the TCR CDR3. A single record per CDR3 protein comes from TCRdb applying MiXCR to the multiplex PCR reads. The sample records 500,000 to 550,000 distinct CDR3 sequences, about 20% being singletons. The CDR3 consists of 15 residues. V lost 0 bases, J lost 6 bases, and 6 bases stayed unmatched. Germline V gene data show CDR1 as DFQATT and CDR2 as SNEGSKA (reference sequence). Ophthalmopathy in the patients scored at least 3 on Clinical Activity Score and at least 4 on NOSPECS grade, lasting under 3 months. Study results and caveats: Ophthalmopathy was distinguished from stable hyperthyroidism by 13 V-J signatures.

The rearrangement uses TRBV20-1 and TRBJ2-1, with 9 positions matching TRBD2. What was sequenced was blood. This TCR derives from a man aged 40-49 years with Graves' ophthalmopathy. CDR3 coding DNA: TGCAGTGCTAGAGATCACCTAGCGGGATTCAATGAGCAGTTCTTC. This codes for CSARDHLAGFNEQFF.